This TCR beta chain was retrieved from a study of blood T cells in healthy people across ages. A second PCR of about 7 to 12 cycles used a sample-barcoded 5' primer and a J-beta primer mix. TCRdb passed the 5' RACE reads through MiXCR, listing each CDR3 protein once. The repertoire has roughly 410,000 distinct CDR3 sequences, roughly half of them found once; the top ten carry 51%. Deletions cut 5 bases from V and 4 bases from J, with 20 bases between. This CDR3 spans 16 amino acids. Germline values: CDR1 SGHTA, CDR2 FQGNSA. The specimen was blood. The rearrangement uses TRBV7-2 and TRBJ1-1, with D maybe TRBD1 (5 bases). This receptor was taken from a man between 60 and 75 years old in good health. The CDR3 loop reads CASSLGTPRQGTEAFF. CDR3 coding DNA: TGTGCCAGCAGCCTAGGGACCCCCAGGCAGGGCACTGAAGCTTTCTTT.